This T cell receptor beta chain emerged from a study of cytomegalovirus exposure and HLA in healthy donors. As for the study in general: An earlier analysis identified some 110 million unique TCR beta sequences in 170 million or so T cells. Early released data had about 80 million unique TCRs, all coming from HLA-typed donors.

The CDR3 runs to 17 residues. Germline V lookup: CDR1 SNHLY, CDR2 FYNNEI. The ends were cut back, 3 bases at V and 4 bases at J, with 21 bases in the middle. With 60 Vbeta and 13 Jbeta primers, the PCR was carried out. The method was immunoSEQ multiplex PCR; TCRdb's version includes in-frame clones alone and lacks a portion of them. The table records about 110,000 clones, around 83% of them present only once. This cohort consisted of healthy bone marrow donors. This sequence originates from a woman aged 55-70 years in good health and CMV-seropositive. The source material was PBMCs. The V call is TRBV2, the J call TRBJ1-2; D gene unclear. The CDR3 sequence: CASSDQKRTLGSYGYTF. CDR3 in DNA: TGTGCCAGCAGTGATCAGAAGAGGACTCTAGGGTCCTATGGCTACACCTTC.